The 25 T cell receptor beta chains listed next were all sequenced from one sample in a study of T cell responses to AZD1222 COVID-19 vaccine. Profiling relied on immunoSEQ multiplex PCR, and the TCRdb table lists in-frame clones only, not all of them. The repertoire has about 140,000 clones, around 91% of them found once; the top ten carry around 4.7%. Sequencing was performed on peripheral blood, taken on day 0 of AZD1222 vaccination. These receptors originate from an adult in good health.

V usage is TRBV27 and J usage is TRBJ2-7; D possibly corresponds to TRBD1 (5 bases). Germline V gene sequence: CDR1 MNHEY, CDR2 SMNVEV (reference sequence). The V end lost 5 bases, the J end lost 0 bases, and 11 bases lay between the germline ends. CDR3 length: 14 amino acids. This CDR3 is CASSPRTYSYEQYF. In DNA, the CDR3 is TGTGCCAGCAGTCCCCGGACATACTCCTACGAGCAGTACTTC.

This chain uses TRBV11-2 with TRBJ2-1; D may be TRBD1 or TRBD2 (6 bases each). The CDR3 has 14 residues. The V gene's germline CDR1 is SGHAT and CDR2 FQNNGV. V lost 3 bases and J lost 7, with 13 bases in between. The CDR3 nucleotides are TGTGCCAGCAGCTTGTTACCGGGGGCGAATGAGCAGTTCTTC. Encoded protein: CASSLLPGANEQFF.

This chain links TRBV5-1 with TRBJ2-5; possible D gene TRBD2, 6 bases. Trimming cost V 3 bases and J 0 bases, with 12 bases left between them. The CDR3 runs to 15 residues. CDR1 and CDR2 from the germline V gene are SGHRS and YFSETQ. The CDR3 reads CASSSRPGDQETQYF. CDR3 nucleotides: TGCGCCAGCAGCTCCCGACCGGGGGACCAAGAGACCCAGTACTTC.

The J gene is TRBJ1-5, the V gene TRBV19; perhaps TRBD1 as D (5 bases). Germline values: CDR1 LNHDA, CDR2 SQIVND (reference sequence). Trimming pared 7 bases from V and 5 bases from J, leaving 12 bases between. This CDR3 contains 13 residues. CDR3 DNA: TGTGCCAGTAATGCGGACAACGATCAGCCCCAGCATTTT. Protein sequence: CASNADNDQPQHF.

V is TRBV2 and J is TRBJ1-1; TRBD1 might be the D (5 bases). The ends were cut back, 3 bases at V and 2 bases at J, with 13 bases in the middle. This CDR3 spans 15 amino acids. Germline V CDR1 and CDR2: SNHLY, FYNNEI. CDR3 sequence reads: CASSEVRGRNTEAFF. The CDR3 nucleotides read TGTGCCAGCAGTGAGGTGCGGGGCAGAAACACTGAAGCTTTCTTT. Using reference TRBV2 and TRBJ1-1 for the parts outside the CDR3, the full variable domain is EPEVTQTPSHQVTQMGQEVILRCVPISNHLYFYWYRQILGQKVEFLVSFYNNEISEKSEIFDDQFSVERPDGSNFTLKIRSTKLEDSAMYFCASSEVRGRNTEAFFGQGTRLTVV.

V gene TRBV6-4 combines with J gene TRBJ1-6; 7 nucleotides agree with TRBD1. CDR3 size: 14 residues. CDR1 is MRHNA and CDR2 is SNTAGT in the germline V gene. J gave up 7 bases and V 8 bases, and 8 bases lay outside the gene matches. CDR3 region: CASGTGAANSPLHF. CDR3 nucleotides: TGTGCCAGCGGAACAGGGGCCGCAAATTCACCCCTCCACTTT.

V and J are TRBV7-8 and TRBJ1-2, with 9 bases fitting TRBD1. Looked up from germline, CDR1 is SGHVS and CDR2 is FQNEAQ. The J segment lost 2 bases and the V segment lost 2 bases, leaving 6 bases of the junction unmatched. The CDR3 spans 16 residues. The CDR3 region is CASSLSGTGYNYGYTF. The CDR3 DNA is TGTGCCAGCAGCTTAAGCGGGACAGGGTACAACTATGGCTACACCTTC.

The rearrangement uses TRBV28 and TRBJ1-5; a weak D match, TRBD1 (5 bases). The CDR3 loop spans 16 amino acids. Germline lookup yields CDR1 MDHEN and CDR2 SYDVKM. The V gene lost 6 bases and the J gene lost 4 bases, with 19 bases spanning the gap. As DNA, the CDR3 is TGTGCCAGCAGCCAGTCGGCGGGCAGGGAGAATCAGCCCCAGCATTTT. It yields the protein CASSQSAGRENQPQHF.

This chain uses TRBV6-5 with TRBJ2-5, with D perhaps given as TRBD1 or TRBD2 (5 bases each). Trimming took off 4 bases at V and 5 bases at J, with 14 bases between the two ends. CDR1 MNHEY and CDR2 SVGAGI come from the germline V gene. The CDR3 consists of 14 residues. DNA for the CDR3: TGTGCCAGCAGTTCCCACCGGGGCAGGGAGACCCAGTACTTC. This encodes CASSSHRGRETQYF.

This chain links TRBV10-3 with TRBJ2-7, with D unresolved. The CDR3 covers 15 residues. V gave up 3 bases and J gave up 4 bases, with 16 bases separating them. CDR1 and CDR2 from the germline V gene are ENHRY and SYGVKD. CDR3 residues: CAISEQPGPEYEQYF. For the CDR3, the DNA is TGTGCCATCAGTGAACAACCGGGCCCCGAATACGAGCAGTACTTC.

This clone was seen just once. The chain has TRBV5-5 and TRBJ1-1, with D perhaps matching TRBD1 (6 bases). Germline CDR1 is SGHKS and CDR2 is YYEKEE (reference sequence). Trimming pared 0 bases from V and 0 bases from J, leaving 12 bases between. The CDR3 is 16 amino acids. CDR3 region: CASSLGTGTLNTEAFF. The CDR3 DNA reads TGTGCCAGCAGCTTGGGCACAGGGACCCTGAACACTGAAGCTTTCTTT.

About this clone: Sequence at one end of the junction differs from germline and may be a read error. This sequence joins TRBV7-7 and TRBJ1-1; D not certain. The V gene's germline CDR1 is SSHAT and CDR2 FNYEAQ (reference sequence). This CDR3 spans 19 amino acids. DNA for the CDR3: TGTGCTAGCAGCTTACGGGCTCCCGGCCCCTTTGAGGAGAACACTGAAGCTTTCTTT. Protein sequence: CASSLRAPGPFEENTEAFF.

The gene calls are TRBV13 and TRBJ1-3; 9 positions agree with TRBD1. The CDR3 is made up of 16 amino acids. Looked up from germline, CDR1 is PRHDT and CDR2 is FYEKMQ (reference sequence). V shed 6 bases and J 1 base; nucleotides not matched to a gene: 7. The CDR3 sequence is CASSPGGQGSGNTIYF. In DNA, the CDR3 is TGTGCCAGCAGTCCGGGGGGACAGGGTTCTGGAAACACCATATATTTT.

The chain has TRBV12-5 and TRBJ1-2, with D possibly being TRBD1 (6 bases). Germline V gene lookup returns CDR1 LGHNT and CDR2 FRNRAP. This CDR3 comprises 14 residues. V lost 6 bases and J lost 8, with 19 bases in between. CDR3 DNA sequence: TGTGCTAGTGGCCAACCCTTACTCAGGGGCGGCTACACCTTC. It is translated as CASGQPLLRGGYTF.

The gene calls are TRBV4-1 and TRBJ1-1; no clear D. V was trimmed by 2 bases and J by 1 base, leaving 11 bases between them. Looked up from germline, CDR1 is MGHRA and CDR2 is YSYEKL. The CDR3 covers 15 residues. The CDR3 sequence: CASSQIVYPNTEAFF. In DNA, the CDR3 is TGCGCCAGCAGCCAAATTGTATACCCGAACACTGAAGCTTTCTTT.

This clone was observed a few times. The CDR3 nucleotides are TGTGCCAGCAACGCCCCCGATCGTACCTACGAGCAGTACTTC. It specifies CASNAPDRTYEQYF. J is TRBJ2-7 and V is TRBV2; D uncertain. This CDR3 comprises 14 residues. In germline, CDR1 is SNHLY, CDR2 FYNNEI. With 7 bases removed from V and 2 bases from J, the gap between germline ends came to 15 bases.

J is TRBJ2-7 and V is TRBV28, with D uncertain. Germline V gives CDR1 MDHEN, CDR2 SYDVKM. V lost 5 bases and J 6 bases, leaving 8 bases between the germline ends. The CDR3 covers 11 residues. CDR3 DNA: TGTGCCAGCAGTGGGTTTGGCGAGCAGTACTTC. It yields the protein CASSGFGEQYF.

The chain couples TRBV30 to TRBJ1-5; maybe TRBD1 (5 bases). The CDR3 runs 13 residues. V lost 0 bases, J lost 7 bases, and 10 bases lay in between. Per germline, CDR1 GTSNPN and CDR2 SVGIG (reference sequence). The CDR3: CAWSVSGEQPQHF. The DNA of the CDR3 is TGTGCCTGGAGTGTATCGGGGGAGCAGCCCCAGCATTTT.

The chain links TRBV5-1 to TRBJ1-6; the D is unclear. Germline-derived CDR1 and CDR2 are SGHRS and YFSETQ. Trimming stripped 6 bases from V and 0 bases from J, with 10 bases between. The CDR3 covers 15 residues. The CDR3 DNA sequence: TGCGCCAGCAAGATCGAATCCTCCTATAATTCACCCCTCCACTTT. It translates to CASKIESSYNSPLHF.

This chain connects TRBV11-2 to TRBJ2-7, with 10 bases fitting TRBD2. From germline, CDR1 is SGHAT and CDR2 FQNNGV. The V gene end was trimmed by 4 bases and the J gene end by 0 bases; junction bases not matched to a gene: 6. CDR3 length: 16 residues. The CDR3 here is CASSSPGLASSYEQYF. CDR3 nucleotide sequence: TGTGCCAGCAGCTCACCGGGACTAGCGAGCTCCTACGAGCAGTACTTC.

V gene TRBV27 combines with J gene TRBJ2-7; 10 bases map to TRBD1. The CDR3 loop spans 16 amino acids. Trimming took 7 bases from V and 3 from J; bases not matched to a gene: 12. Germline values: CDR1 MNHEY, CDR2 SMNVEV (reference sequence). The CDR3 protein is CASKFPPDRGLYEQYF. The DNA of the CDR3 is TGTGCCAGCAAGTTCCCTCCCGACAGGGGGCTCTACGAGCAGTACTTC.

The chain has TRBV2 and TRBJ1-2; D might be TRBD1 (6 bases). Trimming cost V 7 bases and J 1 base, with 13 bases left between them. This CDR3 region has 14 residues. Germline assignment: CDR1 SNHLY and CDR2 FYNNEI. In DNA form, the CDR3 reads TGTGCCAGCAACGGACAGATACTTAACTATGGCTACACCTTC. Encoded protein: CASNGQILNYGYTF.

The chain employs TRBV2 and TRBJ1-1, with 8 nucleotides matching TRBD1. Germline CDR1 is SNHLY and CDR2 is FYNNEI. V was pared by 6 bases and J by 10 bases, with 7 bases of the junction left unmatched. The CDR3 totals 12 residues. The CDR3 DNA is TGTGCCAGCAGGTTGGAAGGGACAGGAGCTTTCTTT. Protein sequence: CASRLEGTGAFF.

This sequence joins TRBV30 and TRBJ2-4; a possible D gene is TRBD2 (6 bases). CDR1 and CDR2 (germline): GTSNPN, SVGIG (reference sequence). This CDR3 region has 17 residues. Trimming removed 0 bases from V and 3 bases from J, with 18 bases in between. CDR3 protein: CAWSVTAWGVGKNIQYF. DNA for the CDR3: TGTGCCTGGAGTGTCACAGCGTGGGGGGTAGGCAAAAACATTCAGTACTTC.

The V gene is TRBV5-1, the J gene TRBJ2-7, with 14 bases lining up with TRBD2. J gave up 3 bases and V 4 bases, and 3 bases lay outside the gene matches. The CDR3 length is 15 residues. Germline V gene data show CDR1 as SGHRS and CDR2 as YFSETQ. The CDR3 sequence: CASSPGLAGVYEQYF. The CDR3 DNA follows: TGCGCCAGCAGCCCGGGACTAGCGGGAGTCTACGAGCAGTACTTC.